This T cell receptor (beta chain) is from a study of blood T cell repertoires in COVID-19. Sequenced by immunoSEQ multiplex PCR; TCRdb stores in-frame clones only, minus some. Here the sample spans 150,000 to 200,000 clones, around four fifths being singletons. Germline-derived CDR1 and CDR2 are MNHNS and SASEGT. Trimming removed 2 bases at V and 7 bases at J, with 11 bases between. CDR3 length: 14 amino acids. The sequenced sample consisted of peripheral blood. This chain joins TRBV6-1 and TRBJ1-4; D possibly corresponds to TRBD1 (5 bases). The receptor comes from a man between 65 and 85 years old with active or convalescent COVID-19. The CDR3 spells CASSERGGGEKLFF. The CDR3 nucleotides read TGTGCCAGCAGTGAAAGGGGCGGGGGTGAAAAACTGTTTTTT.